One T cell receptor (beta chain) is described in this entry. The antigen is unknown. The data belong to a study of PD-L1 blockade in urothelial cancer. Turning to the study itself: Median blood clonality was approximately 0.08, with some 89,000 unique TCRs. Study results and limitations: Patients with durable benefit had greater blood expansion of tumor-associated TCR clones 3 weeks into treatment.

The time point denotes: pretreatment peripheral blood. This CDR3 contains 13 residues. CDR1 SQVTM and CDR2 ANQGSEA come from the germline V gene. Trimming shortened V by 4 bases and J by 4 bases, and 12 bases separated the two germline ends. The table came from immunoSEQ multiplex PCR; TCRdb's copy has only in-frame clones and leaves some out. This table holds fewer than 80,000 clones, about four fifths found once. The input for sequencing was PBMCs, taken around atezolizumab (anti-PD-L1) treatment. This TCR derives from a man between 65 and 85 years old with urothelial cancer. V gene TRBV29-1 combines with J gene TRBJ2-3; a weak D match, TRBD2 (6 bases). The CDR3 sequence is CSVATSQADTQYF. The CDR3, as DNA: TGCAGCGTTGCTACTAGCCAGGCAGATACGCAGTATTTT.